A single sample gave rise to the 7 T cell receptor beta chains below, sequenced in a study of blood T cell repertoires in COVID-19. This table comes from immunoSEQ multiplex PCR, and its TCRdb copy is limited to in-frame clones, with some not included. This sample has about 250,000 clones, with about 88% found just once. Sequenced material: PBMCs or T cells enriched from blood (not recorded which). These receptors were taken from a woman aged 50 to 60 who had recovered from COVID-19.

This sequence joins TRBV1 and TRBJ2-6; TRBD1, the table's D call, lacks a check against the DNA. TRBV1 is deemed a pseudogene. The CDR3 sequence is 20 residues long. CDR3 residues: CTSSQHPLTGDNSGANVLTF. The CDR3 DNA reads as TGCACCAGCAGCCAACACCCACTAACAGGGGATAACTCTGGGGCCAACGTCCTGACTTTC.

The chain employs TRBV11-2 and TRBJ1-4; D gene unclear. Trimming took off 1 base at V and 4 bases at J, with 7 bases between the two ends. This CDR3 spans 14 amino acids. CDR1 is SGHAT and CDR2 is FQNNGV in the germline V gene. The CDR3 spells CASSLGQYNEKLFF. The CDR3 nucleotides read TGTGCCAGCAGCTTAGGCCAGTATAATGAAAAACTGTTTTTT. Looking up the rest from reference TRBV11-2 and TRBJ1-4 gives the full variable domain: EAGVAQSPRYKIIEKRQSVAFWCNPISGHATLYWYQQILGQGPKLLIQFQNNGVVDDSQLPKDRFSAERLKGVDSTLKIQPAKLEDSAVYLCASSLGQYNEKLFFGSGTQLSVL.

The V gene is TRBV6-5, the J gene TRBJ1-5, with D possibly being TRBD1 (5 bases). The CDR3 is made up of 14 amino acids. Germline V gives CDR1 MNHEY, CDR2 SVGAGI. V was cut by 6 bases and J by 5 bases, with 14 bases left in between. CDR3 sequence (DNA): TGTGCCAGCAGGGAGTTAACGACAGATCAGCCCCAGCATTTT. It is translated as CASRELTTDQPQHF.

J is TRBJ1-1 and V is TRBV24-1; no reliable D call. CDR1 is KGHDR and CDR2 is SFDVKD in the germline V gene. With 5 bases removed from V and 3 bases from J, the gap between germline ends came to 9 bases. The CDR3 contains 13 residues. In DNA form, the CDR3 reads TGTGCCACCAGTGGTCACACCGACACTGAAGCTTTCTTT. It specifies CATSGHTDTEAFF.

The V call is TRBV7-9, the J call TRBJ2-3; possibly TRBD2 for D (6 bases). CDR3 length: 17 amino acids. The germline CDR1 and CDR2 sequences are SEHNR and FQNEAQ (reference sequence). The V gene lost 4 bases and the J gene lost 4 bases, with 21 bases spanning the gap. The CDR3 DNA sequence: TGTGCCAGCAGCTCACCCACACTTGGGGAGGTTGCAGATACGCAGTATTTT. This codes for CASSSPTLGEVADTQYF.

The chain links TRBV7-2 to TRBJ1-2; TRBD1 aligns across 9 bases. CDR3 length equals 15 residues. V gave up 1 base and J gave up 8 bases; unmatched junction bases: 8. Germline CDR1 reads SGHTA; CDR2 reads FQGNSA. In nucleotides, the CDR3 is TGTGCCAGCAGCTTAGGGGGACAGGGTTCGGAAGGCTACACCTTC. Its translation: CASSLGGQGSEGYTF.

The V gene is TRBV5-1, the J gene TRBJ1-1; the D gene is possibly TRBD1 (6 bases). This CDR3 is built from 14 residues. Per the germline V gene, CDR1 is SGHRS and CDR2 is YFSETQ. Trimming took off 7 bases at V and 0 bases at J, with 13 bases between the two ends. The CDR3 bases are TGCGCCAGCTCCGGACAGCTAATGAACACTGAAGCTTTCTTT. The encoded protein is CASSGQLMNTEAFF.